The TCR beta chain under discussion was sequenced for a study of blood T cell repertoires in COVID-19. Study context: Both acute and convalescent COVID-19 samples were obtained from the United States, Italy and Spain. Nucleic acid was either cDNA or gDNA, and it came from T cells, B-cell-depleted T cells, or PBMCs.

V gave up 2 bases and J gave up 6 bases, with 11 bases separating them. Germline V gene data show CDR1 as MNHNS and CDR2 as SASEGT. The CDR3 totals 13 residues. Authors' analysis steps: Estimated nucleated cell counts came from reference gene primer amplification. Profiled with immunoSEQ multiplex PCR; TCRdb holds only in-frame clones, not every one. V, J and clone size reflect that table, while D and trimming were determined from the DNA. The sample consists of 200,000 or so clones, around 82% of them appearing once. The sequenced sample was peripheral blood. The source is a woman in her 30s who had recovered from COVID-19. This chain connects TRBV6-1 to TRBJ2-7; D gene uncertain. CDR3 sequence (DNA): TGTGCCAGCAGTGAACACCATCCGGGCGAGCAGTACTTC. It codes for CASSEHHPGEQYF.